The 27 T cell receptor beta chains below all came from one sample that was sequenced in a study of human T cells and chemical hapten exposure. Described time point: pre-sensitization, week 0. Treatment noted: therapeutic diphenylcyclopropenone sensitization with weekly scalp DPC. TCRdb fed the RACE reads into MiXCR, producing one record per CDR3 protein. The table lists a few hundred thousand distinct CDR3 sequences, 7.5% to 9% of them singletons. The sequenced sample was whole blood, obtained in connection with sensitization to the hapten diphenylcyclopropenone (DPC). These receptors were collected from a middle-aged woman with alopecia areata. Some clones in this sample may be carry-over from other donors' samples.

This clonotype showed up many times. This rearrangement joins TRBV15 to TRBJ1-4; TRBD1 is a possible D gene (6 bases). Trimming took 3 bases from V and 3 from J, leaving 8 bases between them. Per germline, CDR1 LNHNV and CDR2 YYDKDF (reference sequence). The length of the CDR3 is 14 residues. The CDR3: CATSSGQPNEKLFF. The CDR3 DNA reads as TGTGCCACCAGCAGCGGACAGCCTAATGAAAAACTGTTTTTT. Looking up the rest from reference TRBV15 and TRBJ1-4 gives the full variable domain: DAMVIQNPRYQVTQFGKPVTLSCSQTLNHNVMYWYQQKSSQAPKLLFHYYDKDFNNEADTPDNFQSRRPNTSFCFLDIRSPGLGDTAMYLCATSSGQPNEKLFFGSGTQLSVL.

This chain joins TRBV6-1 and TRBJ2-7; 12 bases fit TRBD2. The CDR3 is 16 residues long. Germline V gives CDR1 MNHNS, CDR2 SASEGT. V gave up 3 bases and J gave up 7 bases; unmatched junction bases: 10. In DNA, the CDR3 is TGTGCCAGCAGTGAGTCGTCTAGCGGGAGGGCGCGGGAGCAGTACTTC. The encoded protein is CASSESSSGRAREQYF.

The chain employs TRBV27 and TRBJ2-3; D perhaps matches TRBD1 (5 bases). There are 15 residues in the CDR3. Trimming left V 2 bases short and J 3 bases short, with 12 bases between. Germline-derived CDR1 and CDR2 are MNHEY and SMNVEV (reference sequence). This chain's CDR3 is CASSLGATDTDTQYF. The CDR3 coding sequence is TGTGCCAGCAGTTTAGGGGCTACCGATACAGATACGCAGTATTTT.

This clonotype was counted ten times or more. The rearrangement joins TRBV7-6 to TRBJ2-7; no reliable D call. Trimming stripped 5 bases from V and 8 bases from J, with 13 bases between. The germline CDR1 and CDR2 sequences are SGHVS and FNYEAQ. The CDR3 runs to 12 residues. The CDR3 is CASSPTQSKQYF. The CDR3 DNA reads TGTGCCAGCAGCCCAACACAATCCAAGCAGTACTTC.

The rearrangement links TRBV6-5 to TRBJ2-7; 8 nucleotides agree with TRBD1. J was trimmed by 2 bases and V by 6 bases; bases with no gene match: 9. Germline-derived CDR1 and CDR2 are MNHEY and SVGAGI. The CDR3 is made up of 15 amino acids. The CDR3 here is CASSPWAGGTYEQYF. The CDR3, as DNA: TGTGCCAGCAGCCCCTGGGCAGGGGGCACCTACGAGCAGTACTTC.

This clonotype was detected only a few times. V and J are TRBV6-4 and TRBJ1-1; no firm D call. The germline gives CDR1 MRHNA, CDR2 SNTAGT. The V end lost 5 bases, the J end lost 1 base, and 8 bases lay between the germline ends. The CDR3 has 13 amino acids. CDR3 nucleotide sequence: TGTGCCAGCAGTCGCGAGGAGAACACTGAAGCTTTCTTT. This encodes CASSREENTEAFF.

This clonotype was seen a handful of times. This sequence joins TRBV20-1 and TRBJ2-5; the match to TRBD2 covers 7 bases. CDR1 and CDR2 (germline): DFQATT, SNEGSKA (reference sequence). After removal of 6 bases from V and 2 bases from J, the junction contained 15 bases not matched to a gene. The length of the CDR3 is 16 residues. The CDR3 here is CSASPLAAETQETQYF. In DNA, the CDR3 is TGCAGTGCCAGCCCGCTAGCGGCTGAAACTCAAGAGACCCAGTACTTC.

The V and J genes are TRBV6-2 or TRBV6-3 and TRBJ1-5, with unresolved D. The V end was cut by 6 bases, the J end by 0 bases, with 3 bases between. The CDR3 covers 12 residues. Germline CDR1 is MNHEY and CDR2 is SVGEGT. The CDR3 sequence: CASRHSNQPQHF. The CDR3 coding sequence is TGTGCCAGCAGACATAGCAATCAGCCCCAGCATTTT.

This clonotype was detected many times. The chain has TRBV12-3 or TRBV12-4 and TRBJ2-7, with TRBD1 identical over 7 bases. V lost 5 bases, J lost 0 bases, and 4 bases stayed unmatched. This CDR3 has 14 residues. DNA of the CDR3: TGTGCCAGCAGTCCCAGGGGGTTCTCCTACGAGCAGTACTTC. Amino acids: CASSPRGFSYEQYF.

The chain links TRBV28 to TRBJ2-3; the match to TRBD1 covers 8 bases. V was pared by 5 bases and J by 2 bases, with 9 bases of the junction left unmatched. Germline V gene sequence: CDR1 MDHEN, CDR2 SYDVKM. The CDR3 covers 16 residues. CDR3 nucleotides: TGTGCCAGCAGTACCGGACAGGGACTTGCCACAGATACGCAGTATTTT. Its translation: CASSTGQGLATDTQYF.

This clonotype was found a few times. The chain recombines TRBV4-3 with TRBJ1-2; tentatively, D is TRBD1 (6 bases). Germline CDR1 and CDR2: LGHNA and YSLEER. Trimming left V 0 bases short and J 7 bases short, with 24 bases between. The CDR3 is 18 amino acids. CDR3 coding DNA: TGCGCCAGCAGCCAAGACGTCAGAGGCTTCACAGGGCTAGGTGGCTACACCTTC. Translating it yields CASSQDVRGFTGLGGYTF.

This clonotype was picked up a small number of times. The V and J genes are TRBV14 and TRBJ2-6; TRBD1 matches 8 bases. Germline loops: CDR1 SGHDN, CDR2 FVKESK. This CDR3 is 17 amino acids long. J gave up 0 bases and V 4 bases, and 5 bases lay outside the gene matches. Here the CDR3 reads CASSRRTGNSGANVLTF. The CDR3 DNA reads as TGTGCCAGCAGCCGCCGGACAGGGAACTCTGGGGCCAACGTCCTGACTTTC.

This clonotype occurred a few times. CDR3 region: CASTNRAGGPYEQYF. The CDR3 DNA sequence: TGTGCCAGCACCAATCGGGCAGGGGGTCCCTACGAGCAGTACTTC. J is TRBJ2-7 and V is TRBV2; the match to TRBD1 covers 7 bases. The germline V gene has CDR1 SNHLY and CDR2 FYNNEI. There are 15 residues in the CDR3. V dropped 7 bases and J dropped 2; count of bases not matched to a gene: 11.

Ten or more counts support this clonotype. The V gene is TRBV15, the J gene TRBJ1-1, with D tentatively TRBD1 (5 bases). The CDR3 totals 13 residues. Trimming took 0 bases from V and 7 from J, leaving 9 bases between them. Germline CDR1 reads LNHNV; CDR2 reads YYDKDF (reference sequence). CDR3 DNA sequence: TGTGCCACCAGCAGAGATCCGGGGCTTGAAGCTTTCTTT. Protein: CATSRDPGLEAFF.

This clonotype was recorded many times. The V gene is TRBV20-1, the J gene TRBJ1-5; tentatively, D is TRBD1 (5 bases). This CDR3 is built from 12 residues. Between the trimmed V and J ends, which lost 6 bases and 7 bases, there was a span of 13 bases. Per the germline V gene, CDR1 is DFQATT and CDR2 is SNEGSKA (reference sequence). CDR3 sequence reads: CSARGGEQPQHF. For the CDR3, the DNA is TGCAGTGCCCGTGGGGGGGAGCAGCCCCAGCATTTT.

This chain uses TRBV12-3 or TRBV12-4 with TRBJ2-1, with D possibly being TRBD2 (5 bases). The CDR3 loop spans 14 amino acids. Deletions cut 1 base from V and 7 bases from J, with 11 bases between. The CDR3 protein is CASSLGGATNEQFF. Here the CDR3 DNA reads TGTGCCAGCAGTTTAGGGGGAGCTACAAATGAGCAGTTCTTC.

There are a few counts of this clonotype. The rearrangement uses TRBV18 and TRBJ2-7; 10 bases match TRBD2. The germline gives CDR1 KGHSH, CDR2 LQKENI. This CDR3 comprises 13 residues. Trimming took 3 bases from V and 5 from J; bases not matched to a gene: 1. The CDR3 is CASSPGTSDEQYF. The DNA of the CDR3 is TGTGCCAGCTCACCTGGGACTAGCGACGAGCAGTACTTC.

For the CDR3, the DNA is TGTGCCAGCAGCTACGGTTTTGCAGCCAAAAACATTCAGTACTTC. Its protein product is CASSYGFAAKNIQYF. The chain joins TRBV7-2 to TRBJ2-4; no reliable D call. Germline V gene data show CDR1 as SGHTA and CDR2 as FQGNSA. There are 15 residues in the CDR3. V lost 4 bases to trimming and J lost 0 bases, with 10 bases between them.

In its sample, this clonotype was seen many times. This chain joins TRBV7-9 and TRBJ2-5; the D is unclear. This CDR3 region has 12 residues. Trimming removed 8 bases at V and 4 bases at J, with 11 bases between. Germline V gene data show CDR1 as SEHNR and CDR2 as FQNEAQ (reference sequence). CDR3 sequence: CASLMIGETQYF. The DNA for the CDR3 is TGTGCCAGCTTAATGATTGGAGAGACCCAGTACTTC.

The V and J genes are TRBV3-1 and TRBJ1-6; a possible D gene is TRBD1 (5 bases). Trimming took 3 bases from V and 9 from J, leaving 12 bases between them. Germline CDR1 and CDR2: LGHDT and YNNKEL (reference sequence). CDR3 length: 14 residues. The CDR3 region is CASSQAGNSSPLHF. CDR3 nucleotides: TGTGCCAGCAGCCAGGCAGGGAACAGTTCACCCCTCCACTTT.

This clonotype was counted a few times. V and J are TRBV27 and TRBJ1-1; no reliable D call. This CDR3 spans 15 amino acids. The V end lost 1 base, the J end lost 5 bases, and 14 bases lay between the germline ends. Germline CDR1 and CDR2: MNHEY and SMNVEV (reference sequence). This CDR3 reads CASSLYPGSETEAFF. The CDR3 DNA reads TGTGCCAGCAGTTTATATCCAGGATCGGAGACTGAAGCTTTCTTT.

The gene calls are TRBV5-1 and TRBJ2-3, with D possibly matching TRBD1 (5 bases). The CDR3 is 14 amino acids. Trimming pared 4 bases from V and 2 bases from J, leaving 11 bases between. From germline, CDR1 is SGHRS and CDR2 YFSETQ. The chain's CDR3 is CASSLTEVTDTQYF. The CDR3 region has the DNA TGCGCCAGCAGCCTGACAGAAGTCACAGATACGCAGTATTTT.

This sequence joins TRBV27 and TRBJ2-2; D remains ambiguous. V shed 5 bases and J shed 5 bases, with 12 bases lying between them. Germline V gene sequence: CDR1 MNHEY, CDR2 SMNVEV (reference sequence). CDR3 length: 14 amino acids. The CDR3 DNA sequence: TGTGCCAGCAGTCCTTCTCTCCGAACCGGGGAGCTGTTTTTT. It is translated as CASSPSLRTGELFF.

Many counts were recorded for this clonotype. This rearrangement joins TRBV28 to TRBJ1-2; D perhaps matches TRBD1 (6 bases). Germline V gives CDR1 MDHEN, CDR2 SYDVKM. V was cut by 5 bases and J by 3 bases, with 10 bases left in between. The CDR3 runs to 13 residues. CDR3 in amino acids: CASSTTGDYGYTF. The DNA for the CDR3 is TGTGCCAGCAGTACGACAGGAGACTATGGCTACACCTTC.

The chain carries TRBV28 and TRBJ2-1; 7 bases line up with TRBD2. Trimming took 6 bases from V and 3 from J; bases not matched to a gene: 8. The CDR3 totals 15 residues. Germline loops: CDR1 MDHEN, CDR2 SYDVKM. The CDR3 here is CASRTPGLFYNEQFF. CDR3 sequence (DNA): TGTGCCAGCAGAACTCCGGGACTATTCTACAATGAGCAGTTCTTC.

This clonotype was observed a handful of times. The chain uses TRBV20-1 and TRBJ2-3, with D perhaps assigned TRBD1 or TRBD2 (6 bases each). The CDR3 covers 15 residues. Germline CDR1 DFQATT, CDR2 SNEGSKA (reference sequence). Between the trimmed V and J ends, which lost 6 bases and 2 bases, there was a span of 18 bases. CDR3 nucleotides: TGCAGTGCCCCGAAGGGGGGCAGGGCCACAGATACGCAGTATTTT. Its protein is CSAPKGGRATDTQYF.

CDR3 loop: CASSPTNTGELFF. CDR3 sequence (DNA): TGTGCCAGCAGTCCCACGAACACCGGGGAGCTGTTTTTT. The chain combines TRBV12-3 or TRBV12-4 with TRBJ2-2, with D uncertain. The CDR3 sequence is 13 residues long. Trimming removed 5 bases from V and 0 bases from J, with 4 bases in between.